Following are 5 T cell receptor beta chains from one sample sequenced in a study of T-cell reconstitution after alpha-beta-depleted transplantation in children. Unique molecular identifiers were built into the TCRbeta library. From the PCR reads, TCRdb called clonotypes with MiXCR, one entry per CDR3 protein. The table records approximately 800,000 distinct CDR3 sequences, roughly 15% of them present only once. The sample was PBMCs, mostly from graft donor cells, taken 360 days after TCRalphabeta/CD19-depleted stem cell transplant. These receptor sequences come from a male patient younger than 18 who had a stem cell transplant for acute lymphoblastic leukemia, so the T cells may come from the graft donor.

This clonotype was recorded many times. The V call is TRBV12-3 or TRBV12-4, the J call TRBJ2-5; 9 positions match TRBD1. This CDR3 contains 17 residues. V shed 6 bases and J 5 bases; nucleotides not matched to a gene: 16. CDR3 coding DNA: TGTGCCAGCAGCCCAGAAACCACAGGGGGCGCCAGGGAGACCCAGTACTTC. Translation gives CASSPETTGGARETQYF.

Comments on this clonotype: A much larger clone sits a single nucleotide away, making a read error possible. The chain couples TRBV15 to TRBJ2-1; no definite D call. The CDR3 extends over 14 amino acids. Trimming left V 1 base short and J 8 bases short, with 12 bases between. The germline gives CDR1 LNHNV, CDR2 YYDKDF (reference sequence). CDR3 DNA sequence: TGTGCCACCAGCAGAGTGGGCACATGGGATGAGCAGTTCTTC. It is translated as CATSRVGTWDEQFF.

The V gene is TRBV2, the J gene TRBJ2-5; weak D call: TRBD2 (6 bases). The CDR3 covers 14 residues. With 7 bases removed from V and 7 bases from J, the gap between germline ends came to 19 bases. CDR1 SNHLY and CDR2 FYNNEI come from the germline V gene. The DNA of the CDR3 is TGTGCCAGCACCCGCGACCGCGGGGTGGGGACCCAGTACTTC. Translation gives CASTRDRGVGTQYF.

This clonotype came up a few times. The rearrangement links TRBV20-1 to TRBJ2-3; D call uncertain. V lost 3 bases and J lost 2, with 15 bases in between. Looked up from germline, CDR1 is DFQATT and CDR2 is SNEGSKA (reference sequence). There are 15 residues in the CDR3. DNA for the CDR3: TGCAGTGCTAGGTCCCCCCATCCCCCCACAGATACGCAGTATTTT. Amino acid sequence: CSARSPHPPTDTQYF.

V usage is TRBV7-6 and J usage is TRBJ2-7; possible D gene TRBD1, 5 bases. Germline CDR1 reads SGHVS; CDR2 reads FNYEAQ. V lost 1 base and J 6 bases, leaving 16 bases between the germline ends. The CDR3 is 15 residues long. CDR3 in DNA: TGTGCCAGCAGCTTAGAGGGCAGGGAAAGAGCCGAGCAGTACTTC. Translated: CASSLEGRERAEQYF.